Reported below is one T cell receptor beta chain. Deletions cut 0 bases from V and 1 base from J, with 10 bases between. CDR1 is GTSNPN and CDR2 is SVGIG in the germline V gene (reference sequence). The CDR3 extends over 15 amino acids. The data belong to a study of CD8 T cells in Susac syndrome. RNA amounts of about 0.45 to 1 ug underwent reverse transcription with random hexamers. In TCRdb, the immunoSEQ multiplex PCR reads were re-called with MiXCR into one record per CDR3 protein. This sample has 250,000 to 300,000 distinct CDR3 sequences; about 85% occur once, and the top ten carry approximately 0.12%.

This TCR derives from a human donor with multiple sclerosis. Sequencing input: CD8+ T cells from PBMCs. This rearrangement joins TRBV30 to TRBJ1-5; no clear D gene. The CDR3 coding sequence is TGTGCCTGGAGTGTACTCGGTGGAAGCAATCAGCCCCAGCATTTT. This sequence encodes CAWSVLGGSNQPQHF.